Listed below are T cell receptor beta chains from one sample, sequenced in a study of blood T cell repertoires in COVID-19. Measured with immunoSEQ multiplex PCR; TCRdb has only the in-frame clones, and not every one. The repertoire holds about 110,000 clones, with more than 75% as singletons. The source material was peripheral blood. The receptors were gathered from a man between 65 and 79 years old with acute or convalescent COVID-19. CDR3s include the opening cysteine and the closing phenylalanine or tryptophan. A D gene is named only where the DNA matches it firmly. Clone size is shown for a subset of rows, as once, few, many or a class of expanded clone.

v_call,j_call,d_call,clone_size,cdr3_nt,cdr3_aa
TRBV28,TRBJ2-1,-,-,TGTGCCAGCAGTTTAGGAGGGGTGAAAGCGAATGAGCAGTTCTTC,CASSLGGVKANEQFF
TRBV5-1,TRBJ2-7,TRBD1,once,TGCGCCAGCAGCGGATCAATACCGGGACAGGGGACAGAGCAGTACTTC,CASSGSIPGQGTEQYF
TRBV10-1,TRBJ1-5,-,-,TGCGCCAGCAGTGACCAGGGTAATCAGCCCCAGCATTTT,CASSDQGNQPQHF
TRBV6-4,TRBJ2-1,-,-,TGTGCCAGCAGTGACATGTCCAACAGTAATGAGCAGTTCTTC,CASSDMSNSNEQFF
TRBV9,TRBJ1-6,-,few,TGTGCCAGCAGCGTAGAGGTAACAGATAATTCACCCCTCCACTTT,CASSVEVTDNSPLHF
TRBV19,TRBJ1-5,TRBD1,few,TGTGCCAGTAGTATGCCAGGGGGGAATCAGCCCCAGCATTTT,CASSMPGGNQPQHF
TRBV19,TRBJ1-5,TRBD1,few,TGTGCCAGTAGAACCGGGACAGGGGGTAATAGCAATCAGCCCCAGCATTTT,CASRTGTGGNSNQPQHF
TRBV18,TRBJ1-5,TRBD1,-,TGTGCCAGCTCACCGACGCAAACCGGGACAGGGGGCGCCGGTCAGCCCCAGCATTTT,CASSPTQTGTGGAGQPQHF
TRBV5-5,TRBJ1-4,-,-,TGTGCCAGCAGCTTTAGGGGAACTAATGAAAAACTGTTTTTT,CASSFRGTNEKLFF
TRBV21-1,TRBJ1-5,-,-,TGTGCCAGCAGCAAGAGCCGGGTGCCCCAGCATTTT,CASSKSRVPQHF
TRBV5-1,TRBJ2-7,TRBD2,-,TGCGCCAGCAGCTTGGACGGACTAGCGAGCTCCTACGAGCAGTACTTC,CASSLDGLASSYEQYF
TRBV28,TRBJ1-3,-,few,TGTGCCAGCATTTCTCCCGGGGGGCCCTCTGGAAACACCATATATTTT,CASISPGGPSGNTIYF
TRBV30,TRBJ1-6,TRBD1,-,TGTGCCTGGAGTGTACGAACAGGGGGGAGCGGGAATTCACCCCTCCACTTT,CAWSVRTGGSGNSPLHF
TRBV15,TRBJ1-2,-,-,TGTGCCACCAGCAGAGATAACGCGGGGGCAGGCTACACCTTC,CATSRDNAGAGYTF
TRBV6-5,TRBJ2-7,TRBD2,-,TGTGCCATCCTACCGGGGGGGCCGGCCTACGAGCAGTACTTC,CAILPGGPAYEQYF
TRBV28,TRBJ1-2,TRBD1,-,TGTGCCAGCAATCCAAGTGACAGGGACTATGGCTACACCTTC,CASNPSDRDYGYTF
TRBV19,TRBJ1-6,TRBD1,-,TGTGCCAGTAGGCAATCCGGGACAGGGACATTGGGCCTCCACTTT,CASRQSGTGTLGLHF
TRBV24-1,TRBJ2-1,TRBD2,-,TGTGCCACCAGTGTCTCGGGAGGGCTCACCGAGCAGTTCTTC,CATSVSGGLTEQFF